This T cell receptor beta chain was documented in a study of blood T cells in healthy people across ages. Study-level background: Every two T cells gave about one barcoded beta molecule via template switching.

This clonotype was counted many times. Isolation yielded PBMCs, at least 7 million per sample, in every case. CDR1 and CDR2 (germline): SGHTA, FQGTGA. This CDR3 has 15 amino acids. V lost 3 bases and J 0 bases, leaving 6 bases between the germline ends. The use of a sample-barcoded 5' primer and a J-beta primer mix characterized a second PCR of roughly 6 to 12 cycles. TCRdb passed the 5' RACE reads through MiXCR, listing each CDR3 protein once. The sample holds about 900,000 distinct CDR3 sequences, 45% to 50% seen once. The material sequenced was blood. This receptor was taken from a man in his thirties or forties in good health. The chain uses TRBV7-3 and TRBJ1-6; perhaps TRBD1 as D (5 bases). CDR3 nucleotides: TGTGCCAGCAGCTTGGGGGGCTCCTATAATTCACCCCTCCACTTT. Its protein is CASSLGGSYNSPLHF.